Listed below are T cell receptor beta chains from one sample, sequenced in a study of blood T cell repertoires in COVID-19. The assay was immunoSEQ multiplex PCR, and TCRdb's table has in-frame clones only and misses some. The sample shows about 210,000 clones, roughly 86% of them seen only once. Sequenced input: peripheral blood. Source of these receptors: a woman in her 50s with active or convalescent COVID-19. CDR3s include the opening cysteine and the closing phenylalanine or tryptophan. D genes are given only for firm matches. Part of the rows lack a size; the others show once, few, many or a class for expanded clones.

D gene	J gene	V gene	clone size	CDR3 DNA	CDR3 protein
-	TRBJ1-3	TRBV6-5	-	TGTGCCAGCTGGGCAGGCCTCATCTCTGGAAACACCATATATTTT	CASWAGLISGNTIYF
TRBD2	TRBJ2-1	TRBV19	-	TGTGCCAGTAGTCCCCGACGTGGCGGGAGGGCCCACAATGAGCAGTTCTTC	CASSPRRGGRAHNEQFF
TRBD2	TRBJ2-1	TRBV5-4	-	TGTGCCAGCAGCTCATCCCTAGTGGGCGGGAGAAAATTCTCCTACAATGAGCAGTTCTTC	CASSSSLVGGRKFSYNEQFF
TRBD1	TRBJ1-1	TRBV2	-	TGTGCCAGCAGTGAGGACAGGGGGCGCTTGAACACTGAAGCTTTCTTT	CASSEDRGRLNTEAFF
-	TRBJ1-4	TRBV9	-	TGTGCCAGCAGCGTCGGGGCAGGGGTGGAAAAACTGTTTTTT	CASSVGAGVEKLFF
TRBD2	TRBJ2-1	TRBV27	-	TGTGCCAGCATGCCTAGCGGGAGTTGGTACAATGAGCAGTTCTTC	CASMPSGSWYNEQFF
-	TRBJ1-2	TRBV9	few	TGTGCCAGCAGCGTATTGGACTCGGACTATGGCTACACCTTC	CASSVLDSDYGYTF
-	TRBJ2-6	TRBV6-6	-	TGTGCCAGCAGTAGGGGGTCTGGGGCCAACGTCCTGACTTTC	CASSRGSGANVLTF
TRBD1	TRBJ1-3	TRBV5-5	-	TGTGCCAGCACCCTCCAGGGGGCGACCTCTGGAAACACCATATATTTT	CASTLQGATSGNTIYF
TRBD1	TRBJ1-3	TRBV7-6	-	TGTGCCAGCAGCTCGGGACAGGCGGCTGGAAACACCATATATTTT	CASSSGQAAGNTIYF
TRBD2	TRBJ2-3	TRBV9	-	TGTGCCAGCAGCGTAGAGCGGGGGCCCTGGGATACGCAGTATTTT	CASSVERGPWDTQYF
TRBD1	TRBJ1-2	TRBV7-9	-	TGTGCCAGCAGCTTGGGCGACAGGGAGAACGCCTTC	CASSLGDRENAF
-	TRBJ2-1	TRBV29-1	-	TGCAGCACTGCGGAGCAGTTCTTC	CSTAEQFF
-	TRBJ2-1	TRBV2	-	TGTGCCAGCAGTCAGGGTCGGGGAGGTGGAAAGTTCTTC	CASSQGRGGGKFF
-	TRBJ1-3	TRBV2	-	TGTGCCAGCACCTCGGGCCGGGGAATGGGCTCTGGAAACACCATATATTTT	CASTSGRGMGSGNTIYF
-	TRBJ2-1	TRBV25-1	-	TGTGCCAGCAGTGAATCCGGCGGTAATGAGCAGTTCTTC	CASSESGGNEQFF
-	TRBJ2-6	TRBV19	-	TGTGCCAGTGAGTGGTCTGGGGCCAACGTCCTGACTTTC	CASEWSGANVLTF
TRBD1	TRBJ1-4	TRBV5-1	-	TGCGCCAGCAGCCGTACAGGGGACTCTAATGAAAAACTGTTTTTT	CASSRTGDSNEKLFF
-	TRBJ2-7	TRBV20-1	once	TGCAGTGCCCCATGGGGAGACGAGCAGTACTTC	CSAPWGDEQYF
-	TRBJ1-4	TRBV6-1	-	TGTGCCAGCAGTGGGGGGCCAGGGGCAACTAATGAAAAACTGTTTTTT	CASSGGPGATNEKLFF
-	TRBJ1-1	TRBV12-3/TRBV12-4	-	TGTGCCAGCAGTTCCAGGACTGAAGCTTTCTTT	CASSSRTEAFF
-	TRBJ2-1	TRBV9	-	TGTGCCAGCAGCGTCAGTAATTGGTTTGATAATGAGCAGTTCTTC	CASSVSNWFDNEQFF
TRBD2	TRBJ2-2	TRBV5-1	few	TGCGCCAGCAGCTTCTCTAGCGGGGTATACACCGGGGAGCTGTTTTTT	CASSFSSGVYTGELFF
-	TRBJ1-1	TRBV20-1	-	TGCAGTGCTAGTCCCAGTCCAAATACCATGAACACTGAAGCTTTCTTT	CSASPSPNTMNTEAFF
TRBD2	TRBJ2-1	TRBV4-1	once	TGCGCCAGCAGCCAAGCGACTAGCGGGGGGCTATACAATGAGCAGTTCTTC	CASSQATSGGLYNEQFF
-	TRBJ2-3	TRBV3-1/TRBV3-2	-	TGTGCCAGCAGCGCCGGGGGAGACCTCACAGATACGCAGTATTTT	CASSAGGDLTDTQYF
-	TRBJ2-5	TRBV28	-	TGTGCCAGCGTCCTTGGGGGCCTGGGGGAGACCCAGTACTTC	CASVLGGLGETQYF
TRBD2	TRBJ2-1	TRBV6-2/TRBV6-3	once	TGTGCCAGCAGCCTAACGGGACTAGCGGGAGACGGGGAGCAGTTCTTC	CASSLTGLAGDGEQFF
TRBD1	TRBJ1-4	TRBV5-4	-	TGTGCCAGCAGCAGACAGGGGGGAGACGAAAAACTGTTTTTT	CASSRQGGDEKLFF
-	TRBJ2-2	TRBV3-1/TRBV3-2	few	TGTGCCAGCAGCCAAGGGTTGCCGGGTCCTACGAACACCGGGGAGCTGTTTTTT	CASSQGLPGPTNTGELFF
TRBD2	TRBJ2-1	TRBV7-9	-	TGTGCCAGCACCCCAGGCGGGGGGGCCGATGAGCAGTTCTTC	CASTPGGGADEQFF
-	TRBJ2-1	TRBV3-1/TRBV3-2	-	TGTGCCAGCAGCGAGATGGTGGGGGGCAGGGGGTTAAGCTCCTACAATGAGCAGTTCTTC	CASSEMVGGRGLSSYNEQFF
-	TRBJ2-7	TRBV3-1/TRBV3-2	-	TGTGCCAGCAGCCAAGGTAAGGAGGGGAGCGAGCAGTACTTC	CASSQGKEGSEQYF
-	TRBJ1-3	TRBV28	-	TGTGCCAGCAGTCCGTTTGAGGGGGCTGGAAACACCATATATTTT	CASSPFEGAGNTIYF
-	TRBJ1-1	TRBV24-1	-	TGTGCCACCAGTGATGTCCAGGGGCTGGGGGCTTTCTTT	CATSDVQGLGAFF
TRBD2	TRBJ2-7	TRBV28	-	TGTGCCAGCAGAGTAACCGTAGCGGGAGGGCCCCGGAACTACGAGCAGTACTTC	CASRVTVAGGPRNYEQYF
-	TRBJ2-5	TRBV5-4	-	TGTGCCAGCACCTTTTGGAGGCAACAAGAGACCCAGTACTTC	CASTFWRQQETQYF
TRBD1	TRBJ1-2	TRBV7-9	few	TGTGCCAGCAGCTTAGCGGGACAGGGGGCCAAAAACTATGGCTACACCTTC	CASSLAGQGAKNYGYTF
TRBD1	TRBJ2-5	TRBV28	-	TGTGCCAGCAGAAGTCCACAAATGGACAGGGAGTGGGTTTTAAACTGGGACGGGGAGACCCAGTACTTC	CASRSPQMDREWVLNWDGETQYF
-	TRBJ1-6	TRBV7-9	-	TGTGCCAGCAGCTTGGGAGGTGCACCCCTCCACTTT	CASSLGGAPLHF
-	TRBJ1-2	TRBV7-3	-	TGTGCCAGCAGCCCAGTCAAAACTAACTATGGCTACACCTTC	CASSPVKTNYGYTF
-	TRBJ2-7	TRBV19	-	TGTGCCACCTCCCCCGGGTCCCTGGGGGCGTACGAGCAGTACTTC	CATSPGSLGAYEQYF
-	TRBJ1-4	TRBV6-5	-	TGTGCCAGCAGTTACGGCGGGGATGGTTATGAAAAACTGTTTTTT	CASSYGGDGYEKLFF
-	TRBJ2-5	TRBV2	-	TGTGCCAGCAGTTACATCCGAATGGAGACCCAGTACTTC	CASSYIRMETQYF
-	TRBJ2-2	TRBV4-1	-	TGCGCCAGCAGCCAAGTGCCCAAGGGGGCCGGGGAGCTGTTTTTT	CASSQVPKGAGELFF
-	TRBJ2-1	TRBV9	once	TGTGCCAGCAGCCCGAGGGAGGTGACGAATGAGCAGTTCTTC	CASSPREVTNEQFF
-	TRBJ1-1	TRBV19	-	TGTGCCAGTAGGGACAGCCAACCGAACACTGAAGCTTTCTTT	CASRDSQPNTEAFF
-	TRBJ2-5	TRBV4-1	-	TGCGCCAGCAGCCATGTCTCCAGGGGCCAAGAGACCCAGTACTTC	CASSHVSRGQETQYF
TRBD1	TRBJ2-3	TRBV27	-	TGTGCCAGCAGTTTAACAGGGGGCCGCACAGATACGCAGTATTTT	CASSLTGGRTDTQYF